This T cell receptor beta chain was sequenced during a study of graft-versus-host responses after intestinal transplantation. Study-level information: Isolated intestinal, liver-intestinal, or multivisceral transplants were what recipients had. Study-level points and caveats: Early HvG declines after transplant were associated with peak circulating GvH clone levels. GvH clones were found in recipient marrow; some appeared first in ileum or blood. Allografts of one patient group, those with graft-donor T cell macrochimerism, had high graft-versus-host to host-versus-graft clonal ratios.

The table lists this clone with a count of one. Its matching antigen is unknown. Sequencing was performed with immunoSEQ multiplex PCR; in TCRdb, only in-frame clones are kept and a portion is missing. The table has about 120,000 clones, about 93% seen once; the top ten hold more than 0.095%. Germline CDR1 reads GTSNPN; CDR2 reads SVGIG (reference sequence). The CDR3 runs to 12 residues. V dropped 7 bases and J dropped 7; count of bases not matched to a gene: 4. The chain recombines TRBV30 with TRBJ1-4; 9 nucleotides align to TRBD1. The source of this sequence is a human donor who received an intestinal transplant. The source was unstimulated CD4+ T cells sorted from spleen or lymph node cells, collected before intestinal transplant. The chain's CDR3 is CALTGGGEKLFF. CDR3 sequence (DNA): TGTGCCTTGACAGGGGGAGGTGAAAAACTGTTTTTT.